The 2 T cell receptor beta chains listed next were all sequenced from one sample in a study of lymphopenia after photon versus proton radiotherapy. Clones were sequenced by immunoSEQ multiplex PCR, and TCRdb holds only the in-frame ones, with some missing. The top ten clones hold roughly 11% of a sample with 20,000 to 25,000 clones, roughly 90% of them seen once. The sample was peripheral blood, taken from a patient treated with proton-based radiotherapy. These receptors were taken from an older man with esophageal cancer.

In this sample, this clone turned up a few times. The V and J genes are TRBV4-2 and TRBJ2-3, with a tentative D call TRBD2 (6 bases). This CDR3 has 15 amino acids. Germline V gene sequence: CDR1 LGHNA, CDR2 YNFKEQ. Trimming shortened V by 3 bases and J by 2 bases, and 12 bases separated the two germline ends. The CDR3 spells CASSQGTGDTDTQYF. As DNA, the CDR3 is TGTGCCAGCAGCCAGGGGACTGGTGACACAGATACGCAGTATTTT.

CDR3 DNA: TGTGCCAGTAACGACAGGGAATCGGGCTACACCTTC. Translation: CASNDRESGYTF. The gene calls are TRBV19 and TRBJ1-2; 7 bases align to TRBD1. Germline V lookup: CDR1 LNHDA, CDR2 SQIVND (reference sequence). The junction had 7 bases not matched to a gene; V was cut back by 7 bases and J by 8 bases. CDR3 length: 12 amino acids.